The 30 T cell receptor beta chains below come from one sample, sequenced in a study of lymphopenia after photon versus proton radiotherapy. Method: immunoSEQ multiplex PCR; TCRdb's copy keeps in-frame clones and lacks some. Of 150,000 or so clones in the sample, around 85% were seen once. The source was peripheral blood, collected from a patient treated with photon-based radiotherapy. The receptors come from a man in his forties or fifties with gastric cancer.

The chain carries TRBV29-1 and TRBJ2-1; 9 bases are a match to TRBD1. The CDR3 covers 14 residues. V dropped 2 bases and J dropped 8; count of bases not matched to a gene: 7. Per germline, CDR1 SQVTM and CDR2 ANQGSEA. CDR3 sequence reads: CSVEPGTGSDEQFF. The CDR3 DNA follows: TGCAGCGTTGAACCCGGGACAGGGTCGGATGAGCAGTTCTTC.

V gene TRBV5-5 combines with J gene TRBJ2-2, with 7 nucleotides matching TRBD1. V lost 3 bases and J lost 6; bases outside the gene matches: 11. CDR1 SGHKS and CDR2 YYEKEE come from the germline V gene (reference sequence). The CDR3 contains 16 residues. The CDR3 coding sequence is TGTGCCAGCAGCTCTACAGGGGCCAAGGGGGCCGGGGAGCTGTTTTTT. Translating it yields CASSSTGAKGAGELFF. The complete variable domain, with remaining parts taken from reference TRBV5-5 and TRBJ2-2, reads DAGVTQSPTHLIKTRGQQVTLRCSPISGHKSVSWYQQVLGQGPQFIFQYYEKEERGRGNFPDRFSARQFPNYSSELNVNALLLGDSALYLCASSSTGAKGAGELFFGEGSRLTVL.

This clone was recorded only once. This chain uses TRBV5-5 with TRBJ1-5, with a possible D match to TRBD1 (6 bases). CDR3 length equals 15 residues. The V and J ends lost 0 bases and 8 bases respectively, with 15 bases between them. Per the germline V gene, CDR1 is SGHKS and CDR2 is YYEKEE (reference sequence). CDR3 residues: CASSLEGGGGKPQHF. DNA for the CDR3: TGTGCCAGCAGCTTGGAAGGTGGAGGGGGGAAGCCCCAGCATTTT.

The chain combines TRBV5-1 with TRBJ2-7; D is perhaps TRBD1 or TRBD2 (5 bases each). V lost 0 bases and J 5 bases, leaving 18 bases between the germline ends. The CDR3 is made up of 16 amino acids. Germline V gene lookup returns CDR1 SGHRS and CDR2 YFSETQ. Here the CDR3 reads CASSLGWDGRGNEQYF. CDR3 bases: TGCGCCAGCAGCTTGGGCTGGGACGGAAGAGGTAACGAGCAGTACTTC.

The chain carries TRBV7-2 and TRBJ2-7; maybe TRBD2 (6 bases). Trimming pared 1 base from V and 4 bases from J, leaving 14 bases between. CDR3 size: 15 residues. Per germline, CDR1 SGHTA and CDR2 FQGNSA. For the CDR3, the DNA is TGTGCCAGCAGCTTAGGCCATGGGACTTATTACGAGCAGTACTTC. Translation gives CASSLGHGTYYEQYF.

The rearrangement uses TRBV6-6 and TRBJ2-7; TRBD1 matches 7 bases. CDR1 is MNHNY and CDR2 is SVGAGI in the germline V gene (reference sequence). J lost 2 bases, V lost 0 bases, and 4 bases had no gene match. CDR3 size: 15 residues. The CDR3 protein is CASSYSETGPYEQYF. The DNA for the CDR3 is TGTGCCAGCAGTTACTCGGAGACAGGGCCCTACGAGCAGTACTTC.

V gene TRBV10-2 combines with J gene TRBJ1-4; possibly TRBD1 for D (6 bases). Trimming shortened V by 8 bases and J by 2 bases, and 12 bases separated the two germline ends. Germline CDR1 reads WSHSY; CDR2 reads SAAADI. The CDR3 has 14 residues. As DNA, the CDR3 is TGCGCCAGCGGAGACAGGTTCACTAATGAAAAACTGTTTTTT. Translating it yields CASGDRFTNEKLFF.

The rearrangement links TRBV7-9 to TRBJ2-7, with 12 nucleotides matching TRBD2. The CDR3 extends over 15 amino acids. With 6 bases clipped from V and 2 bases from J, the junction kept 5 bases outside the gene matches. Per germline, CDR1 SEHNR and CDR2 FQNEAQ (reference sequence). CDR3 bases: TGTGCCAGCAGACCTACTAGCGGGAGGACCTACGAGCAGTACTTC. Translating gives CASRPTSGRTYEQYF.

The chain carries TRBV19 and TRBJ1-2; no firm D call. The CDR3 is 14 amino acids. Germline CDR1 LNHDA, CDR2 SQIVND (reference sequence). V lost 3 bases and J 6 bases, leaving 14 bases between the germline ends. The CDR3 spells CASSMVRRGDGYTF. The CDR3 DNA follows: TGTGCCAGTAGTATGGTGAGGCGTGGGGATGGCTACACCTTC.

This chain links TRBV7-8 with TRBJ1-1; the D is unclear. The CDR3 length is 15 residues. Germline CDR1 reads SGHVS; CDR2 reads FQNEAQ. Trimming removed 1 base from V and 3 bases from J, with 12 bases in between. The CDR3 region has the DNA TGTGCCAGCAGCTTAGACCCGGGTAAGGACACTGAAGCTTTCTTT. The encoded protein is CASSLDPGKDTEAFF. The variable domain in full, with the rest retrieved from reference TRBV7-8 and TRBJ1-1, is GAGVSQSPRYKVAKRGQDVALRCDPISGHVSLFWYQQALGQGPEFLTYFQNEAQLDKSGLPSDRFFAERPEGSVSTLKIQRTQQEDSAVYLCASSLDPGKDTEAFFGQGTRLTVV.

The CDR3 DNA reads as TGCGCCAGCAGCTTTGGATTCGGCGACGGCTACACCTTC. Translated, it gives CASSFGFGDGYTF. This sequence joins TRBV5-1 and TRBJ1-2, with D uncertain. This CDR3 region has 13 residues. Trimming cost V 2 bases and J 8 bases, with 13 bases left between them. Germline values: CDR1 SGHRS, CDR2 YFSETQ.

The J gene is TRBJ2-1, the V gene TRBV5-1, with TRBD2 matching 7 bases. V lost 2 bases, J lost 5 bases, and 7 bases stayed unmatched. This CDR3 has 15 amino acids. Germline V gives CDR1 SGHRS, CDR2 YFSETQ. This CDR3 reads CASSFSTGGHNEQFF. The DNA for the CDR3 is TGCGCCAGCAGCTTTTCCACGGGAGGTCACAATGAGCAGTTCTTC.

This chain links TRBV9 with TRBJ2-7, with 10 bases fitting TRBD2. This CDR3 has 15 residues. Germline CDR1 SGDLS, CDR2 YYNGEE. With 4 bases clipped from V and 3 bases from J, the junction kept 7 bases outside the gene matches. CDR3 residues: CASSFVAGGIYEQYF. The DNA of the CDR3 is TGTGCCAGCAGCTTCGTAGCGGGAGGAATCTACGAGCAGTACTTC.

This clone showed up just once. The chain recombines TRBV7-9 with TRBJ2-1; 13 bases agree with TRBD2. The V gene end was trimmed by 5 bases and the J gene end by 5 bases; junction bases not matched to a gene: 12. The CDR3 runs to 18 residues. Germline V gene data show CDR1 as SEHNR and CDR2 as FQNEAQ (reference sequence). The chain's CDR3 is CASSQGLAGARSHNEQFF. The CDR3 nucleotides read TGTGCCAGCAGCCAAGGACTAGCGGGAGCGCGCTCGCACAATGAGCAGTTCTTC.

This sequence joins TRBV5-1 and TRBJ2-1, with TRBD2 identical over 7 bases. CDR3 length: 19 amino acids. From germline, CDR1 is SGHRS and CDR2 YFSETQ. The V gene end was trimmed by 0 bases and the J gene end by 0 bases; junction bases not matched to a gene: 12. The CDR3 loop is CASSLGVAGVSSSYNEQFF. The CDR3 DNA is TGCGCCAGCAGCTTGGGGGTAGCGGGCGTTTCCAGCTCCTACAATGAGCAGTTCTTC.

The chain joins TRBV30 to TRBJ2-2, with 9 bases that match TRBD2. Germline V gene lookup returns CDR1 GTSNPN and CDR2 SVGIG (reference sequence). CDR3 length: 15 residues. V dropped 0 bases and J dropped 6; count of bases not matched to a gene: 5. Written as DNA, the CDR3 is TGTGCCTGGAGTGTATGGGTAGCGGGGGCCGGGGAGCTGTTTTTT. It yields the protein CAWSVWVAGAGELFF. Looking up the rest from reference TRBV30 and TRBJ2-2 gives the full variable domain: SQTIHQWPATLVQPVGSPLSLECTVEGTSNPNLYWYRQAAGRGLQLLFYSVGIGQISSEVPQNLSASRPQDRQFILSSKKLLLSDSGFYLCAWSVWVAGAGELFFGEGSRLTVL.

V and J are TRBV1 and TRBJ2-3. TRBV1 is classified as a pseudogene. This CDR3 spans 15 amino acids. CDR3 region: CTSSPHEGWADTQYF. The CDR3 DNA is TGCACCAGCAGCCCCCACGAGGGGTGGGCAGATACGCAGTATTTT.

This chain's CDR3 is CASSLRQDTQYF. In nucleotides, the CDR3 is TGTGCCAGCAGCCTGCGACAAGATACGCAGTATTTT. This chain joins TRBV11-3 and TRBJ2-3; D is unclear. The germline CDR1 and CDR2 sequences are SGHNT and YENEEA. The CDR3 totals 12 residues. V lost 5 bases, J lost 5 bases, and 8 bases lay in between. Combining the CDR3 with reference TRBV11-3 and TRBJ2-3 gives the whole variable domain EAGVVQSPRYKIIEKKQPVAFWCNPISGHNTLYWYLQNLGQGPELLIRYENEEAVDDSQLPKDRFSAERLKGVDSTLKIQPAELGDSAVYLCASSLRQDTQYFGPGTRLTVL.

V is TRBV27 and J is TRBJ1-5; TRBD1 matches at 11 bases. The CDR3 consists of 19 residues. Trimming at V came to 1 base and at J to 1 base, leaving 9 bases not matched to a gene. From germline, CDR1 is MNHEY and CDR2 SMNVEV (reference sequence). The CDR3 is CASSLYGTGGYSSNQPQHF. The CDR3 DNA reads as TGTGCCAGCAGTTTATACGGGACAGGGGGGTATAGCAGCAATCAGCCCCAGCATTTT.

The CDR3 region is CSVAEGPPHQYF. In DNA form, the CDR3 reads TGCAGCGTGGCGGAAGGGCCTCCACACCAGTACTTC. This chain links TRBV29-1 with TRBJ2-5; no clear D gene. The V gene's germline CDR1 is SQVTM and CDR2 ANQGSEA. The V end lost 6 bases, the J end lost 10 bases, and 18 bases lay between the germline ends. This CDR3 region has 12 residues.

The chain carries TRBV11-2 and TRBJ2-1; maybe TRBD2 (5 bases). The V end was cut by 5 bases, the J end by 4 bases, with 18 bases between. The CDR3 is 16 residues long. Germline V CDR1 and CDR2: SGHAT, FQNNGV. CDR3 DNA sequence: TGTGCCAGCAGCCTTAGAGGGTCGGCCCTTTACAATGAGCAGTTCTTC. Its translation is CASSLRGSALYNEQFF.

The genes are TRBV5-1 and TRBJ1-1, with D unresolved. Trimming stripped 0 bases from V and 1 base from J, with 7 bases between. There are 14 residues in the CDR3. Looked up from germline, CDR1 is SGHRS and CDR2 is YFSETQ. CDR3 residues: CASSLDSTNTEAFF. In DNA, the CDR3 is TGCGCCAGCAGCTTGGACAGTACGAACACTGAAGCTTTCTTT.

This chain connects TRBV7-9 to TRBJ1-2; 7 nucleotides align to TRBD1. Germline-derived CDR1 and CDR2 are SEHNR and FQNEAQ (reference sequence). V trimming: 2 bases; J trimming: 4 bases; junction bases outside the gene matches: 4. The CDR3 covers 14 residues. The CDR3 nucleotides read TGTGCCAGCAGCTTACAGACAGGGTCCTATGGCTACACCTTC. This gives the protein CASSLQTGSYGYTF.

The chain has TRBV7-2 and TRBJ1-2, with 10 bases lining up with TRBD1. The CDR3 consists of 14 residues. The ends lost 2 bases at V and 8 bases at J; junction bases unmatched: 5. The V gene's germline CDR1 is SGHTA and CDR2 FQGNSA. The CDR3 DNA follows: TGTGCCAGCAGCTTAACCCGACAGGGGGCGGGCTACACCTTC. Translated, it gives CASSLTRQGAGYTF.

The chain has TRBV14 and TRBJ1-1; 8 bases match TRBD1. This CDR3 spans 15 amino acids. Germline loops: CDR1 SGHDN, CDR2 FVKESK. Unmatched junction bases numbered 6, after V lost 6 bases and J lost 0 bases. CDR3 DNA sequence: TGTGCCAGCAGACCAGACAGGGGCTTGAACACTGAAGCTTTCTTT. Its translation: CASRPDRGLNTEAFF.

This chain uses TRBV10-1 with TRBJ2-1, with D tentatively TRBD1 (6 bases). The CDR3 length is 13 residues. The germline V gene encodes CDR1 WNHNN and CDR2 SYGVQD (reference sequence). V was pared by 7 bases and J by 8 bases, with 15 bases between. CDR3 nucleotides: TGCGCCAGCACCGACAGGTTTACGGATGAGCAGTTCTTC. This gives the protein CASTDRFTDEQFF.

The gene calls are TRBV6-1 and TRBJ2-3; 8 bases map to TRBD2. V dropped 7 bases and J dropped 2; count of bases not matched to a gene: 8. The CDR3 runs 15 residues. Germline V gene data show CDR1 as MNHNS and CDR2 as SASEGT. CDR3 coding DNA: TGTGCCAGCAATCCCGCGGGAGGACACACAGATACGCAGTATTTT. This sequence encodes CASNPAGGHTDTQYF.

The chain has TRBV7-7 and TRBJ1-1; 8 bases map to TRBD1. The CDR3 length is 13 residues. The V and J ends lost 5 bases and 4 bases, in that order; junction bases with no gene match: 3. CDR1 and CDR2 from the germline V gene are SSHAT and FNYEAQ (reference sequence). The CDR3 DNA sequence: TGTGCCAGCAGCACCGACAGGGGCACTGAAGCTTTCTTT. Translating it yields CASSTDRGTEAFF.

The chain joins TRBV19 to TRBJ1-2, with D hard to call. Germline values: CDR1 LNHDA, CDR2 SQIVND (reference sequence). Deletions cut 4 bases from V and 1 base from J, with 7 bases between. CDR3 size: 13 residues. The CDR3 region has the DNA TGTGCCAGTAGTACCGACGGTAACTATGGCTACACCTTC. Translating gives CASSTDGNYGYTF. Drawing the rest from reference TRBV19 and TRBJ1-2, the complete variable domain is DGGITQSPKYLFRKEGQNVTLSCEQNLNHDAMYWYRQDPGQGLRLIYYSQIVNDFQKGDIAEGYSVSREKKESFPLTVTSAQKNPTAFYLCASSTDGNYGYTFGSGTRLTVV.

V gene TRBV7-2 combines with J gene TRBJ2-3; D unclear. V dropped 2 bases and J dropped 6 bases, with 6 bases sitting between them. The CDR3 is 12 amino acids. Germline-derived CDR1 and CDR2 are SGHTA and FQGNSA. The CDR3 sequence is CASSLTSDTQYF. DNA for the CDR3: TGTGCCAGCAGCTTAACTTCCGATACGCAGTATTTT.